The 5 T cell receptor beta chains below come from one sample, sequenced in a study of blood T cell repertoires in COVID-19. The data were produced by immunoSEQ multiplex PCR, yet TCRdb's version contains in-frame clones alone and is incomplete. Here the sample spans 150,000 or so clones, 87% being singletons. Sequencing was performed on peripheral blood. The receptor set was obtained from a woman between 65 and 79 years old with COVID-19, enrolled during active disease.

The chain combines TRBV7-9 with TRBJ1-4; 8 bases agree with TRBD1. Germline V gene lookup returns CDR1 SEHNR and CDR2 FQNEAQ (reference sequence). This CDR3 contains 15 residues. V lost 5 bases, J lost 7 bases, and 9 bases stayed unmatched. CDR3 loop: CASSDSQGAREKLFF. CDR3 in DNA: TGTGCCAGCAGCGACAGTCAGGGGGCGCGTGAAAAACTGTTTTTT.

The V gene is TRBV18, the J gene TRBJ1-5; D possibly corresponds to TRBD1 (6 bases). Germline V CDR1 and CDR2: KGHSH, LQKENI. The V and J ends lost 3 bases and 6 bases respectively, with 12 bases between them. The length of the CDR3 is 14 residues. For the CDR3, the DNA is TGTGCCAGCTCACCCGGGACAACTAGTCAGCCCCAGCATTTT. The encoded protein is CASSPGTTSQPQHF. Full variable domain (missing parts from reference TRBV18 and TRBJ1-5): NAGVMQNPRHLVRRRGQEARLRCSPMKGHSHVYWYRQLPEEGLKFMVYLQKENIIDESGMPKERFSAEFPKEGPSILRIQQVVRGDSAAYFCASSPGTTSQPQHFGDGTRLSIL.

V gene TRBV29-1 combines with J gene TRBJ1-5; 9 nucleotides agree with TRBD1. The V gene's germline CDR1 is SQVTM and CDR2 ANQGSEA. Trimming cost V 5 bases and J 4 bases; bases outside gene matches: 9. The CDR3 loop spans 15 amino acids. The CDR3 DNA is TGCAGCGTTATCACAGGGGGCGAGAGTAATCAGCCCCAGCATTTT. Protein: CSVITGGESNQPQHF.

V usage is TRBV20-1 and J usage is TRBJ1-2, with TRBD1 matching over 7 bases. The CDR3 covers 11 residues. Looked up from germline, CDR1 is DFQATT and CDR2 is SNEGSKA (reference sequence). After removal of 2 bases from V and 14 bases from J, the junction contained 8 bases not matched to a gene. CDR3 sequence: CSARRDSISTF. Here the CDR3 DNA reads TGCAGTGCTAGAAGGGACAGTATCTCTACCTTC.

The chain couples TRBV2 to TRBJ2-2, with TRBD1 identical over 9 bases. The CDR3 sequence is 13 residues long. Germline V gene data show CDR1 as SNHLY and CDR2 as FYNNEI. Losses at the gene ends were 10 bases for V and 3 bases for J; bases not matched to a gene: 3. The CDR3 region has the DNA TGTGCCACAAGGGACAGGGACACCGGGGAGCTGTTTTTT. Translated, it gives CATRDRDTGELFF. Variable domain in full (rest from reference TRBV2 and TRBJ2-2): EPEVTQTPSHQVTQMGQEVILRCVPISNHLYFYWYRQILGQKVEFLVSFYNNEISEKSEIFDDQFSVERPDGSNFTLKIRSTKLEDSAMYFCATRDRDTGELFFGEGSRLTVL.